This T cell receptor (beta chain) was sequenced for a study of OX40 agonist ivuxolimab in advanced cancers. Study details: Patients receiving dose escalation had hepatocellular carcinoma, melanoma, renal cell or head and neck cancer. Allowance was made for prior anti-PD-1, anti-PD-L1 or anti-CTLA-4 therapy, and about 37% had some. Study-level findings and limits: CD4+ and CD8+ blood T cells expanded clonally by week 6 at 0.1 to 3.0 mg/kg.

The CDR3 totals 15 residues. Germline assignment: CDR1 MNHEY and CDR2 SMNVEV (reference sequence). The V and J ends lost 4 bases and 0 bases respectively, with 10 bases between them. Concerning this clone itself: Its antigen is not known.

TCRdb's copy holds only in-frame clones and misses some; the assay was immunoSEQ multiplex PCR. The data contain over 35,000 clones, approximately 81% of them seen just once; the ten biggest clones take up about 16%. The material was CD4+ or CD8+ T cells sorted from blood, obtained in a trial of the OX40 agonist ivuxolimab. The chain recombines TRBV27 with TRBJ1-5; D ambiguous. The clonotype was recovered from an adult with an advanced solid tumor such as melanoma, head and neck, liver or kidney cancer. The CDR3 nucleotides are TGTGCCAGCAGTTCCCGGACGGTTAGCAATCAGCCCCAGCATTTT. It is translated as CASSSRTVSNQPQHF.